This T cell receptor beta chain was sequenced in a study of cytomegalovirus exposure and HLA in healthy donors (dated by TCRdb to 2016 to 2017). Some background on the complete study: A later analysis indicated that the 100 to 150 validation repertoires were generated on the platform also employed for the approximately 700 repertoires of the first cohort. The study aimed to test whether cataloging public T cell receptors could reveal signatures of past pathogen exposure. In addition to the first cohort of 666 subjects, a separate validation cohort of approximately 130 different subjects was used. High-throughput TCR immunosequencing, statistical association of individual TCRs with disease status, and machine learning were combined to predict cytomegalovirus infection status.

The paper's findings and limits, for the study overall: In vitro tests confirmed that a few of the cytomegalovirus-associated TCR beta chains recognize cytomegalovirus antigens. Of the cluster scores, about 94% were above 0 in a later analysis, which found that TCRs clustered in the first cohort also tended to co-occur in the 130 or so validation repertoires. In both the original and validation cohorts, the classifier was reported to diagnose cytomegalovirus status with high specificity and sensitivity. A total of roughly 160 TCR beta chains were listed by the study as associated with cytomegalovirus. The authors suggested that the approach could potentially be extended to other disease states and immunological phenotypes. A later analysis had no HLA typing for the validation cohort, so co-occurrence there was scored across all 110 or so repertoires. Most TCR sequences were seen in very few donors, while some public TCRs were found in many individuals.

The junction shows trimming of 5 bases on V and 3 bases on J, and the gene matches do not reach 10 bases of it. CDR1 and CDR2 were assigned from the germline V gene as SGHTA and FQGTGA. From its cysteine to its phenylalanine, the CDR3 spans 18 amino acids. The sequence is cut down to CDR3 DNA, 54 bases in frame from base 1. The method was the immunoSEQ multiplex PCR assay. Per the authors' processing: To diagnose cytomegalovirus status from the catalog of TCR beta chain sequences, a statistical classification framework was built. TCRdb holds this immuneACCESS table with in-frame rearrangements only. Some clones are missing; in checked studies, unresolved V genes explain under half, and the rest has no known cause. The V and J calls and clone size come from that table; D and trimming were worked out from the DNA. In this sample the table shows around 98,000 clones, roughly 84% of which occur a single time. 5.5% to 7% of the sample is held by the ten biggest clonotypes.

The donors belonged to the validation cohort of 90 to 150 subjects, which was separate from the roughly 700-subject first cohort. This clone was detected only once. No cognate antigen has been identified for it. Per-nucleotide qualities are absent, and no much larger clonotype sits a single base away. Input material: PBMCs. The TCR comes from a man aged 18 to 29 in good health and CMV-seropositive. The rearrangement joined TRBV7-3 to TRBJ2-3; a stretch of 14 junction bases matches TRBD2. The DNA sequence is given as TGTGCCAGCAGCACCGGGACTAGCGGGGGTTTTTGGACAGATACGCAGTATTTT. This is translated as CASSTGTSGGFWTDTQYF.